One and the same sample provided the 21 T cell receptor beta chains below, sequenced in a study of shared clonotypes between healthy human individuals. Assay: immunoSEQ multiplex PCR; the TCRdb copy retains only in-frame clones and omits some. The table lists 2.3 million or so clones, more than 85% of them singletons, with 0.39% in the top ten. Sequences were obtained from naive CD4+ T cells from PBMCs. Subset reported: CD45RA+ positively selected. All receptors derive from a man younger than 35 in good health. Some clones in this sample may be carry-over from other donors' samples.

The rearrangement uses TRBV5-6 and TRBJ1-1; unclear D gene. Trimming pared 3 bases from V and 7 bases from J, leaving 7 bases between. The CDR3 sequence is 11 residues long. In germline, CDR1 is SGHDT, CDR2 YYEEEE. In DNA, the CDR3 is TGTGCCAGCAGCTCCACGGATGAAGCTTTCTTT. Its protein is CASSSTDEAFF.

The chain uses TRBV19 and TRBJ1-1; TRBD1 is a possible D gene (6 bases). Per the germline V gene, CDR1 is LNHDA and CDR2 is SQIVND (reference sequence). The CDR3 spans 18 residues. V lost 6 bases to trimming and J lost 1 base, with 24 bases between them. The CDR3, as DNA: TGTGCCAGTAGGAAGGCCCGGGACACCGCGAGGGAGAACACTGAAGCTTTCTTT. This codes for CASRKARDTARENTEAFF.

This chain connects TRBV28 to TRBJ2-5, with TRBD2 matching over 7 bases. V lost 4 bases to trimming and J lost 5 bases; unmatched junction nucleotides: 4. Germline V lookup: CDR1 MDHEN, CDR2 SYDVKM. The CDR3 has 13 amino acids. As DNA, the CDR3 is TGTGCCAGCAGTTCGGGAGCGGGGGAGACCCAGTACTTC. It encodes CASSSGAGETQYF.

The V and J genes are TRBV18 and TRBJ1-5; no definite D call. V dropped 6 bases and J dropped 3 bases, with 18 bases sitting between them. Germline lookup yields CDR1 KGHSH and CDR2 LQKENI. This CDR3 has 16 residues. The CDR3 sequence is CASSPWPQQPNQPQHF. CDR3 coding DNA: TGTGCCAGCTCCCCATGGCCGCAACAGCCCAATCAGCCCCAGCATTTT.

The chain uses TRBV5-1 and TRBJ2-7; 7 bases line up with TRBD1. CDR1 SGHRS and CDR2 YFSETQ come from the germline V gene. The CDR3 covers 16 residues. Germline trimming cut 4 bases from V and 7 bases from J; bases unmatched to any gene: 17. CDR3 nucleotides: TGCGCCAGCAGCGCGAGCCCCGAGACAGGGCACAGGGAGCAGTACTTC. This encodes CASSASPETGHREQYF.

This clone was picked up one time. The V gene is TRBV27, the J gene TRBJ2-1; TRBD2 matches 9 bases. The CDR3 length is 17 residues. The trim removed 6 bases at V and 3 bases at J, leaving 12 bases unmatched. Germline lookup yields CDR1 MNHEY and CDR2 SMNVEV (reference sequence). Written as DNA, the CDR3 is TGTGCCAGCAGGCCCAGACTAGCGGACTTACTCTACAATGAGCAGTTCTTC. Amino acids: CASRPRLADLLYNEQFF.

The chain combines TRBV6-5 with TRBJ1-3; 7 nucleotides line up with TRBD1. This CDR3 contains 15 residues. The V segment lost 7 bases and the J segment 0 bases; nucleotides outside the gene matches: 6. Germline lookup yields CDR1 MNHEY and CDR2 SVGAGI. Here the CDR3 DNA reads TGTGCCAGCAAGAGGGGGGACAGCTCTGGAAACACCATATATTTT. This encodes CASKRGDSSGNTIYF.

This chain links TRBV7-3 with TRBJ2-1; the match to TRBD2 covers 9 bases. The CDR3 runs to 16 residues. The germline gives CDR1 SGHTA, CDR2 FQGTGA. The V gene end was trimmed by 5 bases and the J gene end by 6 bases; junction bases not matched to a gene: 11. CDR3 sequence (DNA): TGTGCCAGCAGCCCCCCCCCGGGACTAGCTCTCAATGAGCAGTTCTTC. Its protein is CASSPPPGLALNEQFF.

The gene calls are TRBV28 and TRBJ2-6; no firm D call. Looked up from germline, CDR1 is MDHEN and CDR2 is SYDVKM. The CDR3 spans 15 residues. Trimming took off 2 bases at V and 3 bases at J, with 8 bases between the two ends. CDR3 bases: TGTGCCAGCAGTTTAGAAGGGCTTGGGGCCAACGTCCTGACTTTC. Amino acids: CASSLEGLGANVLTF.

The CDR3 loop is CASSTSAFYNEQFF. CDR3 bases: TGTGCCAGCAGTACTAGCGCTTTCTACAATGAGCAGTTCTTC. This rearrangement joins TRBV27 to TRBJ2-1; 7 nucleotides agree with TRBD2. The germline CDR1 and CDR2 sequences are MNHEY and SMNVEV (reference sequence). This CDR3 contains 14 residues. V shed 5 bases and J 3 bases; nucleotides not matched to a gene: 4.

This sequence joins TRBV7-3 and TRBJ2-3, with D possibly TRBD2 on 5 matching bases. V shed 2 bases and J shed 1 base, with 10 bases lying between them. This CDR3 has 15 residues. The germline gives CDR1 SGHTA, CDR2 FQGTGA. The CDR3 coding sequence is TGTGCCAGCAGCTTATTAGGACTTCGCACAGATACGCAGTATTTT. It codes for CASSLLGLRTDTQYF.

This chain uses TRBV7-7 with TRBJ1-5; D remains ambiguous. CDR1 and CDR2 (germline): SSHAT, FNYEAQ (reference sequence). CDR3 length: 18 residues. V was shortened by 2 bases and J by 0 bases, with 17 bases between the two germline ends. CDR3 sequence: CASSLRSAFCYSNQPQHF. The CDR3 coding sequence is TGTGCCAGCAGCTTACGGTCAGCTTTTTGTTATAGCAATCAGCCCCAGCATTTT.

The chain links TRBV7-3 to TRBJ2-7, with TRBD1 identical over 7 bases. The CDR3 has 13 amino acids. Germline V CDR1 and CDR2: SGHTA, FQGTGA. Trimming at V came to 5 bases and at J to 5 bases, leaving 6 bases not matched to a gene. In DNA, the CDR3 is TGTGCCAGCAGCATACAGGGGCATCACGAGCAGTACTTC. It encodes CASSIQGHHEQYF.

The chain has TRBV2 and TRBJ2-1; possibly TRBD2 for D (6 bases). Trimming took off 4 bases at V and 7 bases at J, with 17 bases between the two ends. CDR3 length: 15 amino acids. Germline CDR1 is SNHLY and CDR2 is FYNNEI. The CDR3 loop is CASSGLLAGGNEQFF. In nucleotides, the CDR3 is TGTGCCAGCAGTGGTCTTCTAGCTGGAGGGAATGAGCAGTTCTTC.

DNA for the CDR3: TGCGCCACCTGGGGTGGCCCCTACGAGCAGTACTTC. Its translation: CATWGGPYEQYF. This rearrangement joins TRBV23-1 to TRBJ2-7; no definite D call. Being an ORF, TRBV23-1 has a function that is uncertain. V was clipped by 10 bases and J by 2 bases, with 12 bases between them. The CDR3 length is 12 residues.

CDR3 sequence reads: CASSTGTANEQFF. The CDR3 nucleotides read TGTGCCAGCAGTACCGGGACGGCCAATGAGCAGTTCTTC. The J gene is TRBJ2-1, the V gene TRBV25-1, with D perhaps assigned TRBD1 or TRBD2 (5 bases each). CDR1 is MGHDK and CDR2 is SYGVNS in the germline V gene. The V gene lost 5 bases and the J gene lost 6 bases, with 11 bases spanning the gap. The CDR3 totals 13 residues.

This sequence joins TRBV18 and TRBJ2-5; TRBD1 might be the D (6 bases). Germline lookup yields CDR1 KGHSH and CDR2 LQKENI. This CDR3 region has 14 residues. V was trimmed by 1 base and J by 5 bases, leaving 11 bases between them. Here the CDR3 DNA reads TGTGCCAGCTCACCACGACAGGAGAGGGAGACCCAGTACTTC. It translates to CASSPRQERETQYF.

The V gene is TRBV6-5, the J gene TRBJ1-1; no reliable D call. The CDR3 consists of 13 residues. V was shortened by 5 bases and J by 0 bases, with 7 bases between the two germline ends. The germline V gene has CDR1 MNHEY and CDR2 SVGAGI. CDR3 nucleotides: TGTGCCAGCAGTCGGGCAATGAACACTGAAGCTTTCTTT. Protein sequence: CASSRAMNTEAFF.

J is TRBJ2-7 and V is TRBV7-6, with 7 bases lining up with TRBD2. Germline V gives CDR1 SGHVS, CDR2 FNYEAQ. There are 14 residues in the CDR3. J gave up 5 bases and V 2 bases, and 6 bases lay outside the gene matches. CDR3 region: CASSLRGGRDEQYF. Written as DNA, the CDR3 is TGTGCCAGCAGCTTACGGGGAGGGCGGGACGAGCAGTACTTC.

CDR3 protein: CASSESGRDNEKLFF. CDR3 DNA sequence: TGTGCCAGCAGTGAGTCGGGTCGTGATAATGAAAAACTGTTTTTT. The V and J genes are TRBV2 and TRBJ1-4; D is uncertain. The CDR3 covers 15 residues. V lost 3 bases to trimming and J lost 4 bases, with 12 bases between them. CDR1 is SNHLY and CDR2 is FYNNEI in the germline V gene.

CDR3 residues: CASRGTGGRETQYF. The CDR3 region has the DNA TGTGCCAGCAGGGGTACAGGGGGCCGAGAGACCCAGTACTTC. The J gene is TRBJ2-5, the V gene TRBV6-4; 9 positions agree with TRBD1. CDR3 size: 14 residues. The germline CDR1 and CDR2 sequences are MRHNA and SNTAGT. Trimming at V came to 6 bases and at J to 4 bases, leaving 6 bases not matched to a gene.